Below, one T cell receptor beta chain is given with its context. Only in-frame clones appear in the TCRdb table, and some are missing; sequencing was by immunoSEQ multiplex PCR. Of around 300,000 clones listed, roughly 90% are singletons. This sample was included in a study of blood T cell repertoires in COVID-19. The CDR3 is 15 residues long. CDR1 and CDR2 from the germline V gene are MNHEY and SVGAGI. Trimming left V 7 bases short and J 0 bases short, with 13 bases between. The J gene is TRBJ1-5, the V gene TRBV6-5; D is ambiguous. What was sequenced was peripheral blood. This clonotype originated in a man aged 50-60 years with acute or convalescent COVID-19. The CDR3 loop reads CASTPGSYSNQPQHF. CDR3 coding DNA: TGTGCCAGCACCCCGGGAAGCTATAGCAATCAGCCCCAGCATTTT.